Sequencing of this T cell receptor beta chain was carried out in a study of vaccination effects on CD4 cells after COVID-19. For this clone: Its antigen remains unknown.

The CDR3 has 16 residues. Trimming removed 6 bases from V and 0 bases from J; junction bases left unmatched: 4. Germline V gives CDR1 SNHLY, CDR2 FYNNEI. The protocol was immunoSEQ multiplex PCR, while the TCRdb copy is restricted to in-frame clones and leaves out a portion. The sample includes 50,000 to 65,000 clones, more than 80% of them seen just once. After expansion with viral peptide pools in the ViraFEST assay, antigen-specific CD4+ T cells were sequenced. Having been cultured for around ten days, the cells underwent CD4+ T cell isolation. A half-medium replacement with IL-2 medium was carried out on days 3 and 7.

This clonotype was obtained from a human donor who received a COVID-19 vaccine. The sample in question was CD4+ T cells from PBMCs cultured with HCoV-229E spike peptides, obtained before COVID-19 vaccination. This chain joins TRBV2 and TRBJ2-1; 11 bases fit TRBD2. The CDR3 spells CASSASGGSSYNEQFF. As DNA, the CDR3 is TGTGCCAGCAGCGCTAGCGGGGGGAGCTCCTACAATGAGCAGTTCTTC.